A single sample gave rise to the 28 T cell receptor beta chains below, sequenced in a study of regulatory T cells in long-lasting Graves disease. Arm-PCR of CDR3 regions and iRepertoire HTBI primers were used to build TCR beta libraries. TCRdb ran MiXCR on the multiplex PCR reads and lists one entry per CDR3 protein. The sample has some 220,000 distinct CDR3 sequences, roughly 19% seen once. The time point is: newly diagnosed GD, antithyroid drugs for less than 3 months. RNA from PBMCs was the source of the TCR library. The same data also went into a second study, on T cells in Graves' hyperthyroidism and ophthalmopathy.

The material was peripheral blood mononuclear cells (PBMCs), obtained at new diagnosis, from a patient treated with antithyroid drugs. These receptors were obtained from a woman in her 30s with Graves disease.

Many counts were recorded for this clonotype. This could be a read error, since a much larger clone is one nucleotide away. The chain has TRBV2 and TRBJ1-2; D gene ambiguous. The CDR3 has 14 residues. Per the germline V gene, CDR1 is SNHLY and CDR2 is FYNNEI. CDR3 coding DNA: TGTGCCAGCAGTATTGAGGGTACAAACTGTGGCTACACCTTC. Amino acid sequence: CASSIEGTNCGYTF.

This clonotype was observed many times. The V gene is TRBV9, the J gene TRBJ1-2; possibly TRBD1 for D (5 bases). Trimming took off 0 bases at V and 5 bases at J, with 14 bases between the two ends. Looked up from germline, CDR1 is SGDLS and CDR2 is YYNGEE. The CDR3 runs to 15 residues. The CDR3 spells CASSVGVGEGYGYTF. The CDR3 DNA reads TGTGCCAGCAGCGTAGGTGTAGGGGAAGGGTATGGCTACACCTTC.

This clonotype was detected ten times or more. The V gene is TRBV10-3, the J gene TRBJ1-3; 8 bases line up with TRBD1. CDR1 and CDR2 from the germline V gene are ENHRY and SYGVKD. The CDR3 spans 15 residues. V shed 3 bases, J shed 3 bases, and the junction held 4 bases outside the gene matches. The CDR3 loop is CAISEEGTGGNTIYF. CDR3 DNA sequence: TGTGCCATCAGTGAAGAGGGGACAGGTGGAAACACCATATATTTT.

This clonotype was counted ten times or more. The rearrangement uses TRBV5-8 and TRBJ2-3; D is unresolved. The length of the CDR3 is 14 residues. The germline CDR1 and CDR2 sequences are SGHTS and YDEGEE. V was clipped by 4 bases and J by 5 bases, with 14 bases between them. The CDR3 loop is CASSATLIGDTQYF. CDR3 coding DNA: TGTGCCAGCAGCGCAACCCTTATTGGAGATACGCAGTATTTT.

As for this clonotype: Given a far larger clone just one base away, this is likely a sequencing read error. The chain employs TRBV30 and TRBJ2-1, with 8 positions matching TRBD2. TRBJ2-5 matches the DNA end more closely, so the J call is doubtful. From germline, CDR1 is GTSNPN and CDR2 SVGIG (reference sequence). This CDR3 is 15 amino acids long. In DNA form, the CDR3 reads TGTGCCCGGAGTGTACTCGGGGGGGAGAGGGAGACCCAGTACTTC. This encodes CARSVLGGERETQYF.

There are many counts of this clonotype. The chain has TRBV7-8 and TRBJ1-1; 8 bases line up with TRBD1. This CDR3 spans 16 amino acids. With V trimmed by 2 bases and J by 2 bases, 7 bases remained unmatched. Germline CDR1 is SGHVS and CDR2 is FQNEAQ. This CDR3 reads CASSLSAGQANTEAFF. In nucleotides, the CDR3 is TGTGCCAGCAGCTTATCCGCGGGACAGGCCAACACTGAAGCTTTCTTT.

This clonotype was counted ten times or more. The V gene is TRBV20-1, the J gene TRBJ2-5; no definite D call. With 0 bases removed from V and 4 bases from J, the gap between germline ends came to 6 bases. Germline CDR1 reads DFQATT; CDR2 reads SNEGSKA (reference sequence). The CDR3 is 12 residues long. The CDR3 region is CSARDRRETQYF. CDR3 bases: TGCAGTGCTAGAGATCGCAGAGAGACCCAGTACTTC.

Many counts were recorded for this clonotype. This chain connects TRBV9 to TRBJ2-3, with 12 nucleotides matching TRBD2. Germline assignment: CDR1 SGDLS and CDR2 YYNGEE. The junction had 7 bases not matched to a gene; V was cut back by 1 base and J by 10 bases. This CDR3 is built from 15 residues. CDR3 in amino acids: CASSVLAGGSDAQYF. CDR3 coding DNA: TGTGCCAGCAGCGTACTAGCGGGAGGGAGTGATGCGCAGTATTTT.

The table lists this clonotype with many counts. The chain is built from TRBV20-1 and TRBJ1-6; 7 bases line up with TRBD1. The CDR3 runs 13 residues. V was clipped by 3 bases and J by 7 bases; unmatched bases: 3. The germline V gene has CDR1 DFQATT and CDR2 SNEGSKA (reference sequence). The CDR3 region is CSARDRLNSPLHF. CDR3 nucleotides: TGCAGTGCTAGGGACAGGCTCAATTCACCCCTCCACTTT.

In this sample, this clonotype turned up many times. This chain joins TRBV2 and TRBJ2-7; TRBD2 matches 9 bases. Germline V gives CDR1 SNHLY, CDR2 FYNNEI. This CDR3 region has 12 residues. The trim removed 11 bases at V and 3 bases at J, leaving 5 bases unmatched. CDR3 amino acids: CAGGRALYEQYF. CDR3 bases: TGTGCCGGCGGGAGGGCCCTCTACGAGCAGTACTTC.

This clonotype was seen only a few times. The chain uses TRBV27 and TRBJ2-3; D gene uncertain. Trimming cost V 2 bases and J 8 bases, with 5 bases left between them. CDR1 and CDR2 (germline): MNHEY, SMNVEV (reference sequence). The CDR3 is 11 residues long. For the CDR3, the DNA is TGTGCCAGCAGTTTAAAAGCTACGCAGTATTTT. The encoded protein is CASSLKATQYF.

Many counts were recorded for this clonotype. The J gene is TRBJ2-3, the V gene TRBV27; 10 bases agree with TRBD1. CDR1 MNHEY and CDR2 SMNVEV come from the germline V gene (reference sequence). V was clipped by 5 bases and J by 6 bases; unmatched bases: 8. The CDR3 length is 15 residues. The CDR3 region is CASSGTGDRPDTQYF. The CDR3 DNA is TGTGCCAGCAGTGGGACAGGGGACCGCCCGGATACGCAGTATTTT.

This clonotype was detected many times. V and J are TRBV2 and TRBJ2-4; D is ambiguous. The CDR3 is made up of 14 amino acids. V was shortened by 6 bases and J by 1 base, with 10 bases between the two germline ends. CDR1 and CDR2 (germline): SNHLY, FYNNEI. The CDR3 loop is CASRLGTAKNIQYF. In DNA form, the CDR3 reads TGTGCCAGCAGGTTAGGCACGGCCAAAAACATTCAGTACTTC.

This clonotype has just a few counts. The chain couples TRBV20-1 to TRBJ2-1; unclear D gene. The CDR3 is 12 residues long. V gave up 6 bases and J gave up 6 bases, with 12 bases separating them. Germline CDR1 DFQATT, CDR2 SNEGSKA (reference sequence). CDR3 coding DNA: TGCAGTGCCCCGGAGATGGGCAATGAGCAGTTCTTC. Its protein product is CSAPEMGNEQFF.

This clonotype was seen ten or more times. This rearrangement joins TRBV18 to TRBJ1-5; maybe TRBD1 (6 bases). The CDR3 extends over 13 amino acids. The germline CDR1 and CDR2 sequences are KGHSH and LQKENI. Trimming left V 3 bases short and J 10 bases short, with 13 bases between. The CDR3 DNA follows: TGTGCCAGCTCACCGAACCGGGACAATCCCCAGCATTTT. Protein product: CASSPNRDNPQHF.

The chain links TRBV20-1 to TRBJ1-6; no definite D call. Germline CDR1 DFQATT, CDR2 SNEGSKA (reference sequence). V lost 6 bases and J 9 bases, leaving 24 bases between the germline ends. The CDR3 has 16 residues. The CDR3: CSASALVSGVGSPLHF. The CDR3 coding sequence is TGCAGTGCCAGTGCGTTGGTTTCGGGTGTTGGTTCACCCCTCCACTTT.

V gene TRBV4-2 combines with J gene TRBJ2-1, with 10 nucleotides matching TRBD2. With 6 bases clipped from V and 4 bases from J, the junction kept 6 bases outside the gene matches. From germline, CDR1 is LGHNA and CDR2 YNFKEQ. There are 15 residues in the CDR3. The DNA of the CDR3 is TGTGCCAGCAGTCCCGGGACTAGCGAGTACAATGAGCAGTTCTTC. This translates into CASSPGTSEYNEQFF.

This clonotype has a count of ten or more. The gene calls are TRBV6-4 and TRBJ2-1; 8 nucleotides agree with TRBD2. With 5 bases clipped from V and 5 bases from J, the junction kept 14 bases outside the gene matches. CDR1 MRHNA and CDR2 SNTAGT come from the germline V gene. The CDR3 is 17 residues long. CDR3 bases: TGTGCCAGCAGTTACCGCGCGGGGACTAGGGGGGACAATGAGCAGTTCTTC. This translates into CASSYRAGTRGDNEQFF.

At least ten counts were recorded for this clonotype. This chain joins TRBV3-1 and TRBJ2-3; D gene unclear. The V gene's germline CDR1 is LGHDT and CDR2 YNNKEL (reference sequence). This CDR3 spans 16 amino acids. The V end lost 1 base, the J end lost 6 bases, and 17 bases lay between the germline ends. The CDR3 DNA follows: TGTGCCAGCAGCCAAGGTGGATCTATCAAGCGCGATACGCAGTATTTT. Translating gives CASSQGGSIKRDTQYF.

This clonotype came up many times. The chain employs TRBV7-3 and TRBJ1-1; maybe TRBD1 (5 bases). Germline V gives CDR1 SGHTA, CDR2 FQGTGA. CDR3 length: 13 residues. The germline V and J ends were trimmed by 8 bases and 0 bases, with 10 bases remaining between them. CDR3: CASSSTVNTEAFF. The CDR3 DNA sequence: TGTGCCAGCTCGTCGACAGTGAACACTGAAGCTTTCTTT. The complete variable domain, with remaining parts taken from reference TRBV7-3 and TRBJ1-1, reads GAGVSQTPSNKVTEKGKYVELRCDPISGHTALYWYRQSLGQGPEFLIYFQGTGAADDSGLPNDRFFAVRPEGSVSTLKIQRTERGDSAVYLCASSSTVNTEAFFGQGTRLTVV.

Notes on this clonotype: With a far larger clone one base away, a read error is the likely cause. V and J are TRBV27 and TRBJ2-5; D is tentatively TRBD1 or TRBD2 (7 bases each). This CDR3 has 17 amino acids. Germline-derived CDR1 and CDR2 are MNHEY and SMNVEV (reference sequence). The CDR3 region is CASSFSRGAGVSYEQHF. CDR3 sequence (DNA): TGTGCCAGCAGTTTCTCCAGGGGGGCGGGAGTCTCCTACGAGCAGCACTTC.

Ten or more counts support this clonotype. The V and J genes are TRBV30 and TRBJ2-5; 8 bases align to TRBD2. The CDR3 runs 15 residues. V lost 3 bases and J lost 2; bases outside the gene matches: 8. CDR1 and CDR2 (germline): GTSNPN, SVGIG (reference sequence). The CDR3 loop is CAWSRGGTLQETQYF. In DNA, the CDR3 is TGTGCCTGGAGCCGGGGGGGAACACTTCAAGAGACCCAGTACTTC.

This clonotype has a count of ten or more. The chain joins TRBV2 to TRBJ1-4; D not certain. V was clipped by 7 bases and J by 1 base, with 10 bases between them. In germline, CDR1 is SNHLY, CDR2 FYNNEI. This CDR3 has 14 amino acids. CDR3 in DNA: TGTGCCAGCATGAAGACGGGAACTAATGAAAAACTGTTTTTT. The encoded protein is CASMKTGTNEKLFF.

CDR3 amino acids: CASSFRGLYGYTF. In DNA form, the CDR3 reads TGTGCCAGCAGCTTCAGGGGCCTCTATGGCTACACCTTC. V usage is TRBV7-2 and J usage is TRBJ1-2; D might be TRBD1 (6 bases). Germline V CDR1 and CDR2: SGHTA, FQGNSA. The germline V and J ends were trimmed by 3 bases and 4 bases, with 9 bases remaining between them. This CDR3 is built from 13 residues.

The chain couples TRBV3-1 to TRBJ1-2; TRBD1 might be the D (5 bases). The CDR3 has 17 amino acids. In germline, CDR1 is LGHDT, CDR2 YNNKEL (reference sequence). Trimming left V 1 base short and J 6 bases short, with 21 bases between. CDR3: CASSQGLGGGFRNGYTF. The CDR3, as DNA: TGTGCCAGCAGCCAAGGGCTCGGCGGGGGATTTAGGAATGGCTACACCTTC.

This clonotype was recorded many times. This chain links TRBV5-1 with TRBJ2-7; the match to TRBD1 covers 7 bases. CDR3 length: 13 residues. Trimming cost V 1 base and J 5 bases; bases outside gene matches: 3. CDR1 is SGHRS and CDR2 is YFSETQ in the germline V gene. The CDR3 DNA reads as TGCGCCAGCAGCTTGACAGGGGTGCACGAGCAGTACTTC. Protein product: CASSLTGVHEQYF.

This clonotype came up many times. This chain joins TRBV18 and TRBJ2-1; 9 bases are a match to TRBD2. From germline, CDR1 is KGHSH and CDR2 LQKENI. This CDR3 spans 18 amino acids. V dropped 2 bases and J dropped 6; count of bases not matched to a gene: 14. The CDR3 nucleotides read TGTGCCAGCTCACCAGGGATGGCTAGCGGGAATAGAGGCAATGAGCAGTTCTTC. Protein product: CASSPGMASGNRGNEQFF.

V and J are TRBV5-4 and TRBJ1-6; tentatively, D is TRBD1 (5 bases). Per the germline V gene, CDR1 is SGHNT and CDR2 is YYREEE (reference sequence). This CDR3 is 15 amino acids long. Trimming stripped 3 bases from V and 7 bases from J, with 14 bases between. The CDR3 spells CASSSEDTFNSPLHF. CDR3 bases: TGTGCCAGCAGCTCTGAGGACACGTTCAATTCACCCCTCCACTTT.